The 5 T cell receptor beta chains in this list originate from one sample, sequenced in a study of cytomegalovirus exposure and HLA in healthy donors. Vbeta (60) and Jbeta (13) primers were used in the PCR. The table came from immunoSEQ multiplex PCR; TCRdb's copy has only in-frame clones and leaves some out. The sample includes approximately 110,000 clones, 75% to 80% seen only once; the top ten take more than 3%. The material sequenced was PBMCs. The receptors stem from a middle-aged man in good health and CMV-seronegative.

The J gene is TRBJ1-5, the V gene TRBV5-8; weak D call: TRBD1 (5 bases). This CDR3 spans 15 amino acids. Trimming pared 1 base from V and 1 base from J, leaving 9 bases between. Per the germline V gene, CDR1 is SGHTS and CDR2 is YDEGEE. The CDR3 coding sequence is TGTGCCAGCAGCTTGCGGACAATCAGCAATCAGCCCCAGCATTTT. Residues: CASSLRTISNQPQHF.

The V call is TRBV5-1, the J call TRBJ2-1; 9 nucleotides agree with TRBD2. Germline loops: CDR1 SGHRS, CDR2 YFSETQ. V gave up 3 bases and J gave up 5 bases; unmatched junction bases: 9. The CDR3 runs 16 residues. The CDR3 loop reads CASSSAPSGGNNEQFF. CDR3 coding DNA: TGCGCCAGCAGCTCAGCCCCCAGCGGGGGGAACAATGAGCAGTTCTTC.

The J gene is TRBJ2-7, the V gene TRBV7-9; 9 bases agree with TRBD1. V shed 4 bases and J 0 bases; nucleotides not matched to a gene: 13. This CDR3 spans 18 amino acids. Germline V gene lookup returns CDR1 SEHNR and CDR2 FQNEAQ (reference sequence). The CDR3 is CASSYGTGRGLSSYEQYF. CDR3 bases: TGTGCCAGCAGCTACGGGACAGGGAGGGGTCTGAGCTCCTACGAGCAGTACTTC.

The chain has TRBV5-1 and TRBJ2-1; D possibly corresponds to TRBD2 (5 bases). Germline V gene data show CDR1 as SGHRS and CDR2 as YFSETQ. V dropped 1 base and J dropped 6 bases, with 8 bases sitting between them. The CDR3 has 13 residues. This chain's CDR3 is CASSLLGLNEQFF. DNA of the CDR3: TGCGCCAGCAGCTTGCTTGGACTCAATGAGCAGTTCTTC.

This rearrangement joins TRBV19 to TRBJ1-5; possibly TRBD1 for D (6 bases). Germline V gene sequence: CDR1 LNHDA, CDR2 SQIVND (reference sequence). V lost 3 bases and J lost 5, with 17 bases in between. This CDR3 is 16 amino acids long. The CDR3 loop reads CASSIILGGRYQPQHF. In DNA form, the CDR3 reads TGTGCCAGTAGTATTATACTAGGGGGACGGTATCAGCCCCAGCATTTT.